This T cell receptor beta chain appears in the sequencing data of a study of blood T cell repertoires in COVID-19. Whole-study context: Some COVID-19 samples were acute and others convalescent; all came from the United States, Italy and Spain. PBMCs, B-cell-depleted T cells, or T cells were the source of the cDNA or gDNA that made up the material.

How the authors handled the data: Counts of nucleated cells, estimated from reference gene primer amplification, were obtained. Sequencing used immunoSEQ multiplex PCR; TCRdb keeps in-frame clones, though not all of them. From that table come the V and J calls and clone size; the DNA was used to work out D and trimming. This sample has 200,000 to 250,000 clones, with 88% found just once. This TCR was sampled from a young man with active or convalescent COVID-19. Input material: peripheral blood.

The CDR3 bases are TGTGCCAGTAGCCCGAGTCTAGCGTGGCGCACAGATACGCAGTATTTT. As protein: CASSPSLAWRTDTQYF. This chain uses TRBV19 with TRBJ2-3; D may be TRBD2 (6 bases). Trimming pared 6 bases from V and 1 base from J, leaving 17 bases between. The CDR3 is made up of 16 amino acids. CDR1 LNHDA and CDR2 SQIVND come from the germline V gene (reference sequence).